The clone carrying this TCR beta chain was seen more than once but under ten times. Antigen specificity is unknown. This record comes from a study of human T cells and chemical hapten exposure. Study overall: 2% DPC was applied to around 2 cm by around 2 cm of upper inner arm skin for sensitization.

Indicated time point: patch test 2, 6 weeks after DPC sensitization. Regarding treatment: therapeutic diphenylcyclopropenone sensitization with weekly scalp DPC. Between the trimmed V and J ends, which lost 0 bases and 2 bases, there was a span of 14 bases. The CDR3 runs to 17 residues. CDR1 and CDR2 from the germline V gene are SGHDN and FVKESK. How the authors handled the data: With a range of about 20,000 to 750,000, the median per sample was around 96,000 TCRs. A single record per CDR3 protein comes from TCRdb applying MiXCR to the RACE reads. The V and J calls were determined by TCRdb, not by the authors. In the table there are nearly 85,000 distinct CDR3 sequences, 11% of which are singletons. Broader study findings: While controls formed fewer of them, expanded TCRs formed significantly more large CDR3 similarity clusters.

This TCR derives from a young man with alopecia areata. Some clones in this sample may be carry-over from other donors' samples. The source was whole blood, collected in connection with sensitization to the hapten diphenylcyclopropenone (DPC). The chain carries TRBV14 and TRBJ1-5; no firm D call. Here the CDR3 reads CASSQESDRAGNQPQHF. CDR3 bases: TGTGCCAGCAGCCAAGAGTCTGACCGGGCGGGCAATCAGCCCCAGCATTTT.